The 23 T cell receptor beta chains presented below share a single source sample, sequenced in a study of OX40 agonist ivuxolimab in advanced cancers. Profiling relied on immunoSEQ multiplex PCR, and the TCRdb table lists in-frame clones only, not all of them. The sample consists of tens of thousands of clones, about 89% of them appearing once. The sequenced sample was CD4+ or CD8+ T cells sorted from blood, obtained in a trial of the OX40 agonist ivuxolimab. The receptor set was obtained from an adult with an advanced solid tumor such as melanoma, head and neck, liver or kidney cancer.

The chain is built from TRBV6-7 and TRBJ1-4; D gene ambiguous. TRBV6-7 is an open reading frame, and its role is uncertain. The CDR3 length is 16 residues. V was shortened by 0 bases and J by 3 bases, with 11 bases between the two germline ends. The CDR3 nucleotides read TGTGCCAGCAGTTACTCGGTTGGGTCTGCTAATGAAAAACTGTTTTTT. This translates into CASSYSVGSANEKLFF.

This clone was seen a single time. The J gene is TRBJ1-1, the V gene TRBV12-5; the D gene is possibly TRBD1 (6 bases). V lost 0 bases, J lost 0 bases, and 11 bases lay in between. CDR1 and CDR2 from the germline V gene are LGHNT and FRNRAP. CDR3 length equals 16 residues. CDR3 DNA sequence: TGTGCTAGTGGTTTGGTACTAGGACAGTTGAACACTGAAGCTTTCTTT. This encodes CASGLVLGQLNTEAFF.

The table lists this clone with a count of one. CDR3 DNA sequence: TGTGCCAGCAGCCGCCGGGACTCAGGGTCATACGAGCAGTACTTC. Its translation: CASSRRDSGSYEQYF. The J gene is TRBJ2-7, the V gene TRBV9, with TRBD2 as a possible D gene (6 bases). Germline values: CDR1 SGDLS, CDR2 YYNGEE. The V gene lost 4 bases and the J gene lost 4 bases, with 18 bases spanning the gap. CDR3 length: 15 amino acids.

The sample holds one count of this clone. The CDR3 region is CASSWDSMNTEAFF. CDR3 bases: TGTGCCAGCAGTTGGGACAGCATGAACACTGAAGCTTTCTTT. The gene calls are TRBV7-2 and TRBJ1-1; 7 bases fit TRBD1. Trimming cost V 6 bases and J 0 bases; bases outside gene matches: 4. Germline V gene data show CDR1 as SGHTA and CDR2 as FQGNSA. The CDR3 contains 14 residues.

Here the CDR3 DNA reads TGTGCCAGCAGCGTAGGAGCGGGGGGGCCGAGTGAGCAGTTCTTC. It specifies CASSVGAGGPSEQFF. The chain is built from TRBV9 and TRBJ2-1; 10 bases line up with TRBD2. The CDR3 runs 15 residues. Germline loops: CDR1 SGDLS, CDR2 YYNGEE. Trimming at V came to 0 bases and at J to 9 bases, leaving 6 bases not matched to a gene.

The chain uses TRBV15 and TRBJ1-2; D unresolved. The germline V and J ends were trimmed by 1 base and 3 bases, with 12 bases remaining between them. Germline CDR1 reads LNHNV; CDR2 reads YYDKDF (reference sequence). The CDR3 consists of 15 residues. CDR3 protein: CATSRAETWDYGYTF. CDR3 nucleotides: TGTGCCACCAGCAGAGCCGAAACATGGGACTATGGCTACACCTTC.

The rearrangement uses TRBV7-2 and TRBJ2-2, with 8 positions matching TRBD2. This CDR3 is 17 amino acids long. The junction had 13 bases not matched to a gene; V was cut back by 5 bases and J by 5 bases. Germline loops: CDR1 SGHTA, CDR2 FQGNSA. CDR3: CASSDILLAGMTGELFF. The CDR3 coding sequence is TGTGCCAGCAGCGACATACTCCTAGCGGGTATGACCGGGGAGCTGTTTTTT. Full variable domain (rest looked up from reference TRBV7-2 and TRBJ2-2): GAGVSQSPSNKVTEKGKDVELRCDPISGHTALYWYRQSLGQGLEFLIYFQGNSAPDKSGLPSDRFSAERTGGSVSTLTIQRTQQEDSAVYLCASSDILLAGMTGELFFGEGSRLTVL.

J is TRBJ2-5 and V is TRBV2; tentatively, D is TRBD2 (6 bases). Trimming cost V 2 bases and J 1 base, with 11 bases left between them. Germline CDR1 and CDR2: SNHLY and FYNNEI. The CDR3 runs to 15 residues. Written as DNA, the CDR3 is TGTGCCAGCAGTGAATACGGGGGAACCCAAGAGACCCAGTACTTC. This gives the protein CASSEYGGTQETQYF. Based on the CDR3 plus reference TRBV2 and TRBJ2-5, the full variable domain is EPEVTQTPSHQVTQMGQEVILRCVPISNHLYFYWYRQILGQKVEFLVSFYNNEISEKSEIFDDQFSVERPDGSNFTLKIRSTKLEDSAMYFCASSEYGGTQETQYFGPGTRLLVL.

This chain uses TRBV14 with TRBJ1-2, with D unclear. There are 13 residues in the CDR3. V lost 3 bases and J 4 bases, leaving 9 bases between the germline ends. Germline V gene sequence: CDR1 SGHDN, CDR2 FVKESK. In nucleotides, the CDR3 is TGTGCCAGCAGCCATACTCGGGGCTATGGCTACACCTTC. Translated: CASSHTRGYGYTF.

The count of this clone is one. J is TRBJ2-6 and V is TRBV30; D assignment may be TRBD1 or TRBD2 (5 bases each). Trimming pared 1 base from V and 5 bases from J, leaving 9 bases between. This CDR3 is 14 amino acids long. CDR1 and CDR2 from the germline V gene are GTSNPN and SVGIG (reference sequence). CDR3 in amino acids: CAWSAGPWANVLTF. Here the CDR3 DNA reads TGTGCCTGGAGTGCGGGGCCCTGGGCCAACGTCCTGACTTTC.

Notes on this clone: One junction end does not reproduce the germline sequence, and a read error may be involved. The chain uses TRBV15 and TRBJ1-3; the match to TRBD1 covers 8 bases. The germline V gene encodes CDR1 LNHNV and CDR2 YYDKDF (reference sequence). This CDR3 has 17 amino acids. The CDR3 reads CATNRDPGQGSGNTIYF. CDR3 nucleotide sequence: TGTGCCACCAACAGAGACCCAGGACAGGGCTCTGGAAACACCATATATTTT.

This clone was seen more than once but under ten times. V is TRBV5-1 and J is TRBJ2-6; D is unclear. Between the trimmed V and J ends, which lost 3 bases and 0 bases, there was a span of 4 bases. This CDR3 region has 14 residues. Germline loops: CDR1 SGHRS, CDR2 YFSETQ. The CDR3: CASSSASGANVLTF. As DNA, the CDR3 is TGCGCCAGCAGCTCGGCCTCTGGGGCCAACGTCCTGACTTTC.

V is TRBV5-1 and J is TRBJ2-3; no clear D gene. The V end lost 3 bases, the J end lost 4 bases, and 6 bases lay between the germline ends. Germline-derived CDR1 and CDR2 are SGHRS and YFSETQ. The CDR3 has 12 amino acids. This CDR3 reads CASSSLADTQYF. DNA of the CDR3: TGCGCCAGCAGCTCGCTAGCAGATACGCAGTATTTT. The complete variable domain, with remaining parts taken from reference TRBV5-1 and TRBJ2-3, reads KAGVTQTPRYLIKTRGQQVTLSCSPISGHRSVSWYQQTPGQGLQFLFEYFSETQRNKGNFPGRFSGRQFSNSRSEMNVSTLELGDSALYLCASSSLADTQYFGPGTRLTVL.

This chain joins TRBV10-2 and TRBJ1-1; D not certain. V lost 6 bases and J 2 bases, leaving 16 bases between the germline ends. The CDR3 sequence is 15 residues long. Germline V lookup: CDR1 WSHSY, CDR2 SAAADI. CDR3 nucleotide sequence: TGCGCCAGCAGCTCAGGACCGCGATTAAACACTGAAGCTTTCTTT. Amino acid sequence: CASSSGPRLNTEAFF.

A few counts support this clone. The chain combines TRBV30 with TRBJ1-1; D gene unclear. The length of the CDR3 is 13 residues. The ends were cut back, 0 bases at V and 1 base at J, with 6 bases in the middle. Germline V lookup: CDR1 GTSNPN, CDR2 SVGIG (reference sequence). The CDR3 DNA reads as TGTGCCTGGAGTGTAAGGCCGAACACTGAAGCTTTCTTT. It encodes CAWSVRPNTEAFF.

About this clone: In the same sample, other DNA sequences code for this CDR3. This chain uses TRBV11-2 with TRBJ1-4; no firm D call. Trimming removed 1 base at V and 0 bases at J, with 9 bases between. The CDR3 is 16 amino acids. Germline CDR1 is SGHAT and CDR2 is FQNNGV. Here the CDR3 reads CASSLALGSTNEKLFF. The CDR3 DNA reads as TGTGCCAGCAGCTTAGCGCTGGGTTCAACTAATGAAAAACTGTTTTTT.

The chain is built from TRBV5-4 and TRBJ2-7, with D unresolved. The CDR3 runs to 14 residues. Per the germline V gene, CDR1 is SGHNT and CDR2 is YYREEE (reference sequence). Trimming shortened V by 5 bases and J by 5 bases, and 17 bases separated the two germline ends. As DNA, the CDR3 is TGTGCCAGCAGGTCATCGGGTGGTGAGGACGAGCAGTACTTC. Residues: CASRSSGGEDEQYF.

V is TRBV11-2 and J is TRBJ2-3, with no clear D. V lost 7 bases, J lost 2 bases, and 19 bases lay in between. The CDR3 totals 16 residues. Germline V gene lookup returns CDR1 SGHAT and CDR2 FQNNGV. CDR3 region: CASTRTGQPYTDTQYF. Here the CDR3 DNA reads TGTGCCAGCACCCGAACCGGGCAGCCTTACACAGATACGCAGTATTTT.

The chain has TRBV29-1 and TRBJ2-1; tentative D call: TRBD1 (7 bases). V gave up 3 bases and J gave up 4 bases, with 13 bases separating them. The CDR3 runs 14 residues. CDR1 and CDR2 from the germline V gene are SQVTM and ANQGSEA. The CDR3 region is CSVDQGGVYNEQFF. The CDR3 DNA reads TGCAGCGTTGACCAGGGGGGCGTTTACAATGAGCAGTTCTTC.

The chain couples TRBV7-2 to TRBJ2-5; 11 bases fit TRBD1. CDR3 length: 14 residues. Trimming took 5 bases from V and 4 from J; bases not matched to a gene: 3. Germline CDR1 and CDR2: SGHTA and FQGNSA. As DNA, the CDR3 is TGTGCCAGCAGCCCAGGGACAGGGGGAGAGACCCAGTACTTC. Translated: CASSPGTGGETQYF.

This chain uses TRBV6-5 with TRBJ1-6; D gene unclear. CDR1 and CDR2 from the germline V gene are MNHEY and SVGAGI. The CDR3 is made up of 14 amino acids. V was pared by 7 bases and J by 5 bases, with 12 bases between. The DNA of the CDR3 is TGTGCCAGCAAGGGTTGGGTCGATAATTCACCCCTCCACTTT. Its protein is CASKGWVDNSPLHF.

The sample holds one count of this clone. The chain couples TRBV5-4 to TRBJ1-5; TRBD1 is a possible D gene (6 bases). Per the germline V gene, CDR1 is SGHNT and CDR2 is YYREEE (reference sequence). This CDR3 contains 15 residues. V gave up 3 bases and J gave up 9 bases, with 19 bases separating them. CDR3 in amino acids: CASSSGTGRGGPQHF. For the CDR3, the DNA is TGTGCCAGCAGCTCCGGGACGGGCAGGGGTGGGCCCCAGCATTTT.

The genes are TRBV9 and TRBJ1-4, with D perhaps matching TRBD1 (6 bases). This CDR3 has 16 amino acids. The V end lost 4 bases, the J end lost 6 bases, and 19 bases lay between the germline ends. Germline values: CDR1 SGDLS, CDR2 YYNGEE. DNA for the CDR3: TGTGCCAGCAGCATCGACCGGGGGGGCGAGGATGAAAAACTGTTTTTT. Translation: CASSIDRGGEDEKLFF.